This TCR beta chain originates from a study of blood T cell repertoires in COVID-19 (dated by TCRdb to the early 2020s). In terms of the full investigation: Samples from collaborators originated in the United States, Italy and Spain and spanned both the acute and convalescent phases of COVID-19. The repertoires were made available in a free public database intended to serve as a resource for research on the immune response to SARS-CoV-2. Deeply sampled blood TCRbeta repertoires from subjects exposed to, actively infected with, or recovered from COVID-19 were included in the dataset. The prospective study material was composed of cDNA or gDNA derived from T cells, B-cell-depleted T cells, or PBMCs. Where HLA class I and class II types were available, the types were taken from metadata supplied by the sample provider, not from assay-based typing. The sample metadata nearly always contained a de-identified subject ID, COVID-19 status, age in years and sex. The samples were drawn from the first 160 participants of the ongoing ImmuneRACE study and from 1,200 or so subjects provided by 6 global collaborators.

In this sample, this clone turned up a few times. Its antigen remains unidentified. No per-base quality is available; no much larger clone lies one base away. TCRbeta CDR3 regions were amplified from genomic DNA using the immunoSEQ Assay, a bias-controlled multiplex PCR. The source study handled its data this way. Within the assay, amplification of reference gene primers was used to estimate how many nucleated cells each sample contained. To quantify the absolute abundance of each unique TCRbeta CDR3 rearrangement, sequence reads were collapsed and filtered. For each sample, productive Simpson clonality was calculated as the square root of Simpson's diversity index over productive rearrangements. Not all clones reach the TCRdb copy of this immuneACCESS table, which keeps in-frame sequences only. Checked studies attribute under half of the gap to unresolved V genes and leave the rest unexplained. The D gene and trimming were derived from the DNA, and the V and J assignments and clone size from that table. In this sample the table shows about 210,000 clones, about 83% of which occur a single time. The top ten hold 2.9% of the sample.

Whole blood was collected in K2EDTA tubes by collaborating institutions according to the institutions' own protocols. For TCRbeta analysis, collaborator samples were shipped as frozen whole blood, as isolated PBMCs, or as DNA extracted from either sample type. Broad study findings and their caveats: How much clinical and demographic metadata was included differed by source and by participant, and the metadata was provided uncurated.

The CDR3 measures 15 amino acids from cysteine to phenylalanine. The retained sequence is limited to the CDR3, 45 bases, with the frame set at the first base. V is cut back by 3 bases and J by 0 bases, with 4 bases in the junction unmatched. Sequences LNHNV (CDR1) and YYDKDF (CDR2) are obtained from the germline V gene (reference sequence). This TCR derives from a man aged 45 to 65 with active or convalescent COVID-19. Source material: peripheral blood. The rearranged chain carries TRBV15 and TRBJ2-7, with 8 junctional bases fitting TRBD1. The encoded CDR3 is CATSSRDRTSYEQYF. The nucleotide sequence reads as follows: TGTGCCACCAGCAGCCGGGACAGGACCTCCTACGAGCAGTACTTC. Extended through the reference TRBV15 and TRBJ2-7 proteins, this CDR3 yields the full variable domain: DAMVIQNPRYQVTQFGKPVTLSCSQTLNHNVMYWYQQKSSQAPKLLFHYYDKDFNNEADTPDNFQSRRPNTSFCFLDIRSPGLGDTAMYLCATSSRDRTSYEQYFGPGTRLTVT.